The source of this TCR beta chain is a study of blood T cell repertoires in COVID-19. As for the study in general: Whether acute or convalescent, the COVID-19 samples came from the United States, Italy and Spain. The analysed material was cDNA or gDNA that came from T cells, B-cell-depleted T cells, or PBMCs.

In the authors' workflow: The assay estimated nucleated cells by amplifying reference gene primers. The data were produced by immunoSEQ multiplex PCR, yet TCRdb's version contains in-frame clones alone and is incomplete. V, J and clone size derive from that table, while D and trimming were established from the DNA sequence. Among approximately 410,000 clones listed, roughly 90% were seen once. This clone was recorded a few times. Germline lookup yields CDR1 MNHEY and CDR2 SMNVEV (reference sequence). With 5 bases clipped from V and 7 bases from J, the junction kept 9 bases outside the gene matches. The length of the CDR3 is 15 residues.

This sequence originates from a woman aged 30 to 39 with active or convalescent COVID-19. The material sequenced was peripheral blood. V gene TRBV27 combines with J gene TRBJ1-2, with 11 bases matching TRBD1. The CDR3 sequence is CASSTGQGAFLGYTF. CDR3 in DNA: TGTGCCAGCAGTACCGGACAGGGGGCGTTTCTTGGCTACACCTTC.